The 7 T cell receptor beta chains given below trace back to one sample, sequenced in a study of T cells in Graves' hyperthyroidism and ophthalmopathy. The CDR3 regions of TCR beta were amplified from RNA transcripts. The TCR CDR3 first-round RT-PCR relied on the HTBI primer set. TCRdb analysed the multiplex PCR reads with MiXCR anew, one entry per CDR3 protein. The sample holds 730,000 or so distinct CDR3 sequences, 15% to 20% seen once. The sample consisted of blood. All receptors come from a woman in her 50s with Graves' hyperthyroidism that later progressed to Graves' ophthalmopathy.

In its sample, this clonotype was seen many times. The chain carries TRBV2 and TRBJ2-3; D is ambiguous. The germline CDR1 and CDR2 sequences are SNHLY and FYNNEI. Trimming removed 5 bases at V and 5 bases at J, with 14 bases between. The CDR3 length is 14 residues. CDR3 sequence (DNA): TGTGCCAGCAGTCCTCGAGTACCCGAAGATACGCAGTATTTT. It yields the protein CASSPRVPEDTQYF.

The gene calls are TRBV12-3 or TRBV12-4 and TRBJ1-6, with 8 nucleotides matching TRBD1. The CDR3 spans 15 residues. Trimming took 6 bases from V and 10 from J; bases not matched to a gene: 11. CDR3 DNA: TGTGCCAGCAGAAGGCCGGACAGGGTTGGGTCACCCCTCCACTTT. Translated: CASRRPDRVGSPLHF.

This clonotype was counted between two and nine times. The CDR3 nucleotides read TGTGCCAGCAGTTACGAGGGGGGAAACTCTGGAAACACCATATATTTT. This gives the protein CASSYEGGNSGNTIYF. The V call is TRBV6-5, the J call TRBJ1-3, with a weak D call TRBD1 (6 bases). The CDR3 extends over 16 amino acids. The V gene's germline CDR1 is MNHEY and CDR2 SVGAGI. V shed 2 bases and J shed 0 bases, with 11 bases lying between them.

This clonotype appeared many times. The chain is built from TRBV5-1 and TRBJ2-2, with D unresolved. The CDR3 sequence is 16 residues long. Germline CDR1 SGHRS, CDR2 YFSETQ. V lost 1 base to trimming and J lost 2 bases, with 12 bases between them. The CDR3 here is CASSLQGLANTGELFF. In DNA form, the CDR3 reads TGCGCCAGCAGCTTGCAAGGGCTCGCAAACACCGGGGAGCTGTTTTTT.

This clonotype turned up a few times. V is TRBV6-1 and J is TRBJ1-5; TRBD1 might be the D (5 bases). The germline V and J ends were trimmed by 4 bases and 0 bases, with 10 bases remaining between them. The germline V gene has CDR1 MNHNS and CDR2 SASEGT. The CDR3 contains 15 residues. CDR3 amino acids: CASSVFGASNQPQHF. DNA for the CDR3: TGTGCCAGCAGTGTCTTCGGGGCTAGCAATCAGCCCCAGCATTTT.

As to this clonotype: This may come from a read error, since a much larger clone is one base off. This sequence joins TRBV12-3 or TRBV12-4 and TRBJ2-6, with 10 nucleotides matching TRBD1. The CDR3 extends over 20 amino acids. V shed 4 bases, J shed 1 base, and the junction held 13 bases outside the gene matches. The CDR3 region is CASSSSYRDRGLSGANVLTF. The DNA for the CDR3 is TGTGCCAGCAGTTCGTCCTACCGGGACAGGGGCTTATCTGGGGCCAACGTCCTGACTTTC.

This chain connects TRBV29-1 to TRBJ1-1; TRBD1 matches 8 bases. Germline V gives CDR1 SQVTM, CDR2 ANQGSEA. J was trimmed by 1 base and V by 7 bases; bases with no gene match: 2. This CDR3 comprises 12 residues. The CDR3 spells CSDDRGNTEAFF. CDR3 in DNA: TGCAGCGACGACAGGGGGAACACTGAAGCTTTCTTT.